Below are 30 T cell receptor beta chains sequenced from a single sample in a study of cytomegalovirus exposure and HLA in healthy donors. Profiling relied on immunoSEQ multiplex PCR, and the TCRdb table lists in-frame clones only, not all of them. There are some 350,000 clones in the sample; about 90% occur only once, and approximately 1.2% lies in the top ten. The sequenced sample was PBMCs. Every receptor here comes from a woman in her twenties or thirties in good health and CMV-seropositive.

This clone was counted only a few times. The chain is built from TRBV2 and TRBJ2-2; D call uncertain. The CDR3 has 16 amino acids. The V end was cut by 3 bases, the J end by 4 bases, with 15 bases between. Germline lookup yields CDR1 SNHLY and CDR2 FYNNEI. In DNA, the CDR3 is TGTGCCAGCAGTGAGTCCAGTTACGGTGTCACCGGGGAGCTGTTTTTT. This sequence encodes CASSESSYGVTGELFF.

The rearrangement uses TRBV4-3 and TRBJ2-3, with D perhaps given as TRBD1 or TRBD2 (6 bases each). The ends were cut back, 0 bases at V and 2 bases at J, with 9 bases in the middle. The CDR3 consists of 15 residues. Germline CDR1 LGHNA, CDR2 YSLEER. The CDR3 DNA reads TGCGCCAGCAGCCAAGAGGGGGGCCTCACAGATACGCAGTATTTT. Its protein is CASSQEGGLTDTQYF.

The rearrangement links TRBV4-3 to TRBJ1-1, with D maybe TRBD1 (5 bases). Germline loops: CDR1 LGHNA, CDR2 YSLEER. The V end lost 1 base, the J end lost 1 base, and 10 bases lay between the germline ends. The CDR3 has 15 residues. DNA for the CDR3: TGCGCCAGCAGCCAAGGTACAGGCGCGAACACTGAAGCTTTCTTT. Translation: CASSQGTGANTEAFF.

This clone was seen once. The genes are TRBV7-3 and TRBJ2-7, with D unresolved. Trimming stripped 2 bases from V and 1 base from J, with 15 bases between. CDR1 is SGHTA and CDR2 is FQGTGA in the germline V gene. CDR3 length: 16 residues. This CDR3 reads CASSLVPGVGSYEQYF. CDR3 nucleotides: TGTGCCAGCAGCTTAGTCCCTGGAGTGGGATCCTACGAGCAGTACTTC.

This clone was counted only a few times. The sample contains more than one DNA sequence encoding this CDR3. The chain couples TRBV29-1 to TRBJ2-1, with 12 bases identical to TRBD2. After removal of 1 base from V and 7 bases from J, the junction contained 5 bases not matched to a gene. CDR3 size: 15 residues. Germline V CDR1 and CDR2: SQVTM, ANQGSEA. CDR3: CSVEGLAGGWNEQFF. The CDR3 DNA reads TGCAGCGTTGAAGGTCTAGCGGGAGGGTGGAATGAGCAGTTCTTC.

This clone is large. The same CDR3 is also encoded by other DNA sequences in this sample. The CDR3 coding sequence is TGTGCCAGCAGTTTCTCGGGAGGGAGCTCCTACGAGCAGTACTTC. Translating it yields CASSFSGGSSYEQYF. The chain couples TRBV27 to TRBJ2-7; TRBD2 aligns across 8 bases. Germline-derived CDR1 and CDR2 are MNHEY and SMNVEV (reference sequence). V shed 3 bases and J 0 bases; nucleotides not matched to a gene: 4. This CDR3 region has 15 residues.

This CDR3 is CASLTASYEQYF. In DNA form, the CDR3 reads TGTGCCAGCCTGACAGCTTCCTACGAGCAGTACTTC. The chain has TRBV2 and TRBJ2-7, with a tentative D call TRBD1 (5 bases). The V gene's germline CDR1 is SNHLY and CDR2 FYNNEI. Trimming cost V 8 bases and J 1 base, with 9 bases left between them. The CDR3 length is 12 residues. Full variable domain (rest looked up from reference TRBV2 and TRBJ2-7): EPEVTQTPSHQVTQMGQEVILRCVPISNHLYFYWYRQILGQKVEFLVSFYNNEISEKSEIFDDQFSVERPDGSNFTLKIRSTKLEDSAMYFCASLTASYEQYFGPGTRLTVT.

This chain uses TRBV7-2 with TRBJ2-6, with D uncertain. Germline assignment: CDR1 SGHTA and CDR2 FQGNSA. The V end lost 0 bases, the J end lost 1 base, and 7 bases lay between the germline ends. This CDR3 has 16 residues. In DNA, the CDR3 is TGTGCCAGCAGCTTAGCTCTGGGTTCTGGGGCCAACGTCCTGACTTTC. Its protein is CASSLALGSGANVLTF.

CDR3 bases: TGTGCCAGCAGTTCGCTCGGGGATATCACAGATACGCAGTATTTT. This gives the protein CASSSLGDITDTQYF. The chain couples TRBV27 to TRBJ2-3; the D gene is possibly TRBD2 (5 bases). The CDR3 covers 15 residues. Looked up from germline, CDR1 is MNHEY and CDR2 is SMNVEV (reference sequence). The germline V and J ends were trimmed by 4 bases and 2 bases, with 13 bases remaining between them.

In DNA form, the CDR3 reads TGTGCCAGCCGACAGGGGACCTACGAGCAGTACTTC. This codes for CASRQGTYEQYF. V usage is TRBV6-5 and J usage is TRBJ2-7; 8 nucleotides line up with TRBD1. After removal of 8 bases from V and 2 bases from J, the junction contained 2 bases not matched to a gene. Looked up from germline, CDR1 is MNHEY and CDR2 is SVGAGI. The CDR3 length is 12 residues.

In its sample, this clone was seen once. The genes are TRBV7-6 and TRBJ2-5; D not certain. The germline V and J ends were trimmed by 5 bases and 9 bases, with 13 bases remaining between them. The CDR3 has 12 amino acids. Germline V lookup: CDR1 SGHVS, CDR2 FNYEAQ. CDR3 loop: CASSPQGEAQYF. The CDR3 DNA follows: TGTGCCAGCAGCCCACAAGGCGAGGCCCAGTACTTC.

This chain joins TRBV11-3 and TRBJ2-3; D call uncertain. V lost 1 base and J lost 0, with 14 bases in between. There are 17 residues in the CDR3. Germline-derived CDR1 and CDR2 are SGHNT and YENEEA. The CDR3 nucleotides read TGTGCCAGCAGCTTAGTTTTCCTTGAGAGTAGCACAGATACGCAGTATTTT. Translation: CASSLVFLESSTDTQYF.

This chain connects TRBV7-2 to TRBJ2-1; 9 bases match TRBD2. The germline V gene has CDR1 SGHTA and CDR2 FQGNSA. Unmatched junction bases numbered 17, after V lost 2 bases and J lost 9 bases. This CDR3 spans 18 amino acids. CDR3 nucleotides: TGTGCCAGCAGCTTAAGTATCCTAGCGGGATCCCTATCGGGTGAGCAGTTCTTC. Protein sequence: CASSLSILAGSLSGEQFF.

V usage is TRBV5-4 and J usage is TRBJ1-2; 12 bases match TRBD1. V dropped 6 bases and J dropped 5; count of bases not matched to a gene: 11. Germline CDR1 and CDR2: SGHNT and YYREEE (reference sequence). This CDR3 is 16 amino acids long. DNA for the CDR3: TGTGCCAGCAACGTCCCGGGACAGGGGGCGCAGTATGGCTACACCTTC. Protein sequence: CASNVPGQGAQYGYTF.

This chain joins TRBV4-3 and TRBJ1-2; 10 bases are a match to TRBD1. The J segment lost 4 bases and the V segment lost 0 bases, leaving 2 bases of the junction unmatched. CDR1 is LGHNA, CDR2 YSLEER, per germline. This CDR3 is built from 15 residues. Here the CDR3 reads CASSQETGGLYGYTF. The CDR3 region has the DNA TGCGCCAGCAGCCAAGAGACAGGGGGCCTCTATGGCTACACCTTC.

To note about this clone: The same CDR3 also results from other DNA sequences found in this sample. The rearrangement joins TRBV20-1 to TRBJ2-3; a weak D match, TRBD2 (5 bases). The length of the CDR3 is 11 residues. From germline, CDR1 is DFQATT and CDR2 SNEGSKA (reference sequence). Between the trimmed V and J ends, which lost 6 bases and 3 bases, there was a span of 7 bases. The CDR3 sequence: CSATRTDTQYF. The CDR3 nucleotides read TGCAGTGCCACTAGGACAGATACGCAGTATTTT.

This sequence joins TRBV19 and TRBJ2-7; 7 nucleotides match TRBD1. Germline V CDR1 and CDR2: LNHDA, SQIVND (reference sequence). The CDR3 extends over 15 amino acids. Trimming took 1 base from V and 2 from J; bases not matched to a gene: 5. The CDR3 reads CASSIGQGHAYEQYF. CDR3 DNA sequence: TGTGCCAGTAGTATAGGACAGGGTCATGCCTACGAGCAGTACTTC. Full variable domain (rest looked up from reference TRBV19 and TRBJ2-7): DGGITQSPKYLFRKEGQNVTLSCEQNLNHDAMYWYRQDPGQGLRLIYYSQIVNDFQKGDIAEGYSVSREKKESFPLTVTSAQKNPTAFYLCASSIGQGHAYEQYFGPGTRLTVT.

This chain joins TRBV7-2 and TRBJ1-6; unclear D gene. This CDR3 spans 14 amino acids. With 1 base removed from V and 7 bases from J, the gap between germline ends came to 8 bases. Per germline, CDR1 SGHTA and CDR2 FQGNSA. The CDR3 is CASSLDLVNSPLHF. The CDR3 region has the DNA TGTGCCAGCAGCTTAGACCTAGTCAATTCACCCCTCCACTTT. Using reference TRBV7-2 and TRBJ1-6 for the parts outside the CDR3, the full variable domain is GAGVSQSPSNKVTEKGKDVELRCDPISGHTALYWYRQSLGQGLEFLIYFQGNSAPDKSGLPSDRFSAERTGGSVSTLTIQRTQQEDSAVYLCASSLDLVNSPLHFGNGTRLTVT.

This rearrangement joins TRBV7-3 to TRBJ2-1, with D possibly being TRBD1 (6 bases). The CDR3 runs to 15 residues. From germline, CDR1 is SGHTA and CDR2 FQGTGA. V gave up 5 bases and J gave up 6 bases, with 17 bases separating them. The CDR3 nucleotides are TGTGCCAGCAGCCCCGGGACAAGGGACACCAATGAGCAGTTCTTC. It specifies CASSPGTRDTNEQFF.

This clone was detected ten times or more. The rearrangement joins TRBV6-4 to TRBJ2-6; D call uncertain. CDR3 length equals 14 residues. V was pared by 3 bases and J by 0 bases, with 3 bases between. In germline, CDR1 is MRHNA, CDR2 SNTAGT. The CDR3 DNA reads TGTGCCAGCAGTGAAGTCTCTGGGGCCAACGTCCTGACTTTC. This codes for CASSEVSGANVLTF.

V usage is TRBV28 and J usage is TRBJ1-1, with 7 nucleotides matching TRBD1. Germline V gene lookup returns CDR1 MDHEN and CDR2 SYDVKM. The CDR3 contains 13 residues. Trimming at V came to 7 bases and at J to 7 bases, leaving 9 bases not matched to a gene. DNA of the CDR3: TGTGCCAGCACGGGGACAGATAAATTTGAAGCTTTCTTT. Its translation is CASTGTDKFEAFF.

This chain links TRBV11-2 with TRBJ2-7; 9 positions match TRBD1. J gave up 3 bases and V 4 bases, and 1 base lay outside the gene matches. Looked up from germline, CDR1 is SGHAT and CDR2 is FQNNGV. This CDR3 has 13 amino acids. CDR3 bases: TGTGCCAGCAGCTGGGACAGGGACTACGAGCAGTACTTC. Translation gives CASSWDRDYEQYF.

The J gene is TRBJ2-2, the V gene TRBV5-1; D unresolved. The CDR3 runs to 13 residues. V shed 1 base and J shed 7 bases, with 8 bases lying between them. Germline loops: CDR1 SGHRS, CDR2 YFSETQ. The CDR3 DNA sequence: TGCGCCAGCAGCTTGATCCTCCGCGGGGAGCTGTTTTTT. Translating it yields CASSLILRGELFF.

The rearrangement joins TRBV6-5 to TRBJ1-3; 7 bases fit TRBD1. Germline V lookup: CDR1 MNHEY, CDR2 SVGAGI. Trimming took 6 bases from V and 2 from J; bases not matched to a gene: 7. CDR3 length: 15 amino acids. The CDR3 sequence is CASRTDRATGNTIYF. The CDR3 nucleotides are TGTGCCAGCAGAACAGACAGGGCGACTGGAAACACCATATATTTT.

This rearrangement joins TRBV4-1 to TRBJ2-2; tentative D call: TRBD2 (5 bases). The CDR3 has 18 residues. Between the trimmed V and J ends, which lost 1 base and 2 bases, there was a span of 17 bases. CDR1 is MGHRA and CDR2 is YSYEKL in the germline V gene. CDR3 nucleotide sequence: TGCGCCAGCAGCCAAGGGGCCGAAGGGAGAAGAAACACCGGGGAGCTGTTTTTT. Protein sequence: CASSQGAEGRRNTGELFF.

A single count supports this clone. V is TRBV6-5 and J is TRBJ1-2; no firm D call. The CDR3 loop spans 16 amino acids. The germline CDR1 and CDR2 sequences are MNHEY and SVGAGI. Trimming cost V 4 bases and J 4 bases, with 19 bases left between them. CDR3 sequence (DNA): TGTGCCAGCAGTTTATCGGATTCATTAGCCCTCTATGGCTACACCTTC. Translated: CASSLSDSLALYGYTF.

The chain links TRBV28 to TRBJ2-1; TRBD1 agrees at 7 bases. Germline trimming cut 6 bases from V and 5 bases from J; bases unmatched to any gene: 10. This CDR3 has 15 amino acids. Looked up from germline, CDR1 is MDHEN and CDR2 is SYDVKM. The CDR3 protein is CASSSPLQGNNEQFF. The CDR3 coding sequence is TGTGCCAGCAGCTCCCCCTTACAGGGGAACAATGAGCAGTTCTTC.

V is TRBV5-6 and J is TRBJ2-3; D gene ambiguous. Germline V gene data show CDR1 as SGHDT and CDR2 as YYEEEE. V was clipped by 0 bases and J by 5 bases, with 1 base between them. The CDR3 totals 11 residues. CDR3 amino acids: CASSLVDTQYF. The CDR3 DNA reads as TGTGCCAGCAGCTTGGTAGATACGCAGTATTTT. Drawing the rest from reference TRBV5-6 and TRBJ2-3, the complete variable domain is DAGVTQSPTHLIKTRGQQVTLRCSPKSGHDTVSWYQQALGQGPQFIFQYYEEEERQRGNFPDRFSGHQFPNYSSELNVNALLLGDSALYLCASSLVDTQYFGPGTRLTVL.

The V call is TRBV20-1, the J call TRBJ1-1; D unclear. CDR1 is DFQATT and CDR2 is SNEGSKA in the germline V gene (reference sequence). The CDR3 extends over 11 amino acids. CDR3 DNA sequence: TGCGGTGTCTCGAGAAACACTGAAGCTTTCTTT. It codes for CGVSRNTEAFF.

The V gene is TRBV15, the J gene TRBJ1-4; D perhaps matches TRBD1 (5 bases). The CDR3 totals 16 residues. Germline V CDR1 and CDR2: LNHNV, YYDKDF (reference sequence). V lost 2 bases, J lost 0 bases, and 10 bases lay in between. The CDR3 sequence: CATSRHPTATNEKLFF. CDR3 nucleotides: TGTGCCACCAGCAGACACCCGACAGCAACTAATGAAAAACTGTTTTTT.